This T cell receptor beta chain stems from a study of T cell repertoires in cytomegalovirus infection. About the research overall: Matching HLA type and CMV infection were both indicated by public TCR beta signatures.

Germline V gene data show CDR1 as SGHTA and CDR2 as FQGTGA. V was shortened by 3 bases and J by 6 bases, with 16 bases between the two germline ends. The CDR3 length is 15 residues. From the reads, TCRdb called clonotypes with MiXCR, one entry per CDR3 protein. The table includes roughly 800,000 distinct CDR3 sequences, 29% detected once. This clonotype was found many times. The antigen remains unidentified. The TCR was taken from a human donor in good health (CMV status not recorded). Some clones in this sample may be carry-over from other donors' samples. The gene calls are TRBV7-3 and TRBJ2-3, with D possibly matching TRBD1 (5 bases). Sequenced here: cultured CD8+ T cells from PBMCs, sampled from culture after CMV antigen stimulation. The CDR3 region is CASSLGHGPSDTQYF. The CDR3, as DNA: TGTGCCAGCAGCTTGGGGCACGGGCCGAGTGATACGCAGTATTTT. Full variable domain (rest looked up from reference TRBV7-3 and TRBJ2-3): GAGVSQTPSNKVTEKGKYVELRCDPISGHTALYWYRQSLGQGPEFLIYFQGTGAADDSGLPNDRFFAVRPEGSVSTLKIQRTERGDSAVYLCASSLGHGPSDTQYFGPGTRLTVL.